This is a list of T cell receptor beta chains from one sample in a study of cytomegalovirus exposure and HLA in healthy donors. Profiling relied on immunoSEQ multiplex PCR, and the TCRdb table lists in-frame clones only, not all of them. The sample consists of 150,000 or so clones, over 70% of them appearing once. The specimen sequenced was PBMCs. These receptors were collected from a man aged 30 to 45 in good health and CMV-seronegative. Each CDR3 is given with its conserved first and last residue. Clone sizes are given selectively: once, few, many, or a class where the clone is expanded.

clone size | J gene | V gene | CDR3 protein
- | TRBJ1-1 | TRBV11-2 | CASSHARRGAEAFF
- | TRBJ2-2 | TRBV25-1 | CASSEYQGASGELFF
- | TRBJ2-3 | TRBV5-6 | CASSLAAGLVHTQYF
few | TRBJ1-1 | TRBV19 | CASSVSLNTEAFF
- | TRBJ1-1 | TRBV7-2 | CASSRPGGNTEAFF
- | TRBJ1-2 | TRBV10-3 | CAISNQQGGYGYTF
- | TRBJ1-1 | TRBV27 | CASSLTGGASTEAFF
- | TRBJ2-1 | TRBV6-6 | CASRSLAGVGEQFF
- | TRBJ1-2 | TRBV6-1 | CASSDGDLAGYTF
once | TRBJ2-1 | TRBV5-6 | CASSVRQGSSYNEQFF
- | TRBJ1-1 | TRBV5-6 | CASSDKTNTEAFF
few | TRBJ1-1 | TRBV9 | CASSPGTGRGYTEAFF
once | TRBJ2-5 | TRBV5-1 | CASSLPGETQYF
- | TRBJ1-6 | TRBV27 | CASSPGQGNSPLHF
- | TRBJ1-6 | TRBV5-1 | CASSLGGNSPLHF
- | TRBJ2-2 | TRBV9 | CASSVEGGLYTGELFF
- | TRBJ2-1 | TRBV10-3 | CAISESWLAGGQDEQFF
few | TRBJ1-1 | TRBV5-6 | CASSSPGGGTEAFF
- | TRBJ1-6 | TRBV28 | CASREGQGGYNSPLNF
once | TRBJ2-1 | TRBV19 | CASSIGSLNEQFF
- | TRBJ2-3 | TRBV6-4 | CASSAGTSADTQYF
- | TRBJ2-5 | TRBV12-1 | CASSLWGGRETQYF
- | TRBJ1-1 | TRBV7-9 | CASSWTGQNTEAFF
- | TRBJ2-7 | TRBV5-6 | CASSDWTSGFEQYF
- | TRBJ2-2 | TRBV7-3 | CASRQSSGGDTGELFF
- | TRBJ2-7 | TRBV30 | CACGGQGGYEQYF
few | TRBJ2-3 | TRBV5-8 | CASSLSRGMWTDTQYF
- | TRBJ2-1 | TRBV6-1 | CASRLSGGDNEQFF
- | TRBJ2-3 | TRBV4-2 | CASSQEGSGGIADTQYF
few | TRBJ2-3 | TRBV7-9 | CASSFPTGEDTQYF
- | TRBJ2-2 | TRBV21-1 | CASSKVGTSGGIRGGELFF
- | TRBJ1-4 | TRBV4-3 | CASSQGQGTEKLFF
- | TRBJ2-7 | TRBV7-2 | CASSLLTGSYEQYF
- | TRBJ1-5 | TRBV15 | CATSFSNQPQHF
- | TRBJ2-3 | TRBV29-1 | CSGDRGSTDTQYF
- | TRBJ2-7 | TRBV6-1 | CASSDGAYEQYF
once | TRBJ2-7 | TRBV27 | CASSPYGSPNAYEQYF
- | TRBJ1-2 | TRBV30 | CAWSVSDRAGYTF
- | TRBJ1-2 | TRBV6-5 | CASSPLRQGGYGYTF
- | TRBJ2-1 | TRBV2 | CAVPTGSSYNEQFF
- | TRBJ2-1 | TRBV30 | CAWKLAGGNEQFF
- | TRBJ2-2 | TRBV5-1 | CASSTGDRSTGELFF
once | TRBJ1-1 | TRBV27 | CASSFTDMNTEAFF
- | TRBJ2-5 | TRBV7-6 | CASSFIPLNAGGQETQYF
few | TRBJ2-1 | TRBV5-4 | CASREQGEDNEQFF
- | TRBJ2-4 | TRBV5-6 | CASSQAKNIQYF
- | TRBJ2-5 | TRBV5-1 | CASTTGGAETQYF
- | TRBJ2-2 | TRBV19 | CASSIYRGNGELFF
- | TRBJ2-1 | TRBV6-1 | CASSESLWRTGDNEQFF
- | TRBJ2-7 | TRBV18 | CASSRIGTSYEQYF
- | TRBJ1-1 | TRBV5-1 | CASSLTGMRTEAFF
- | TRBJ1-1 | TRBV4-3 | CASSQDTGEDTEAFF
- | TRBJ1-1 | TRBV10-2 | CASSEVIAGNTEAFF
- | TRBJ2-3 | TRBV29-1 | CSVALGGRITDTQYF